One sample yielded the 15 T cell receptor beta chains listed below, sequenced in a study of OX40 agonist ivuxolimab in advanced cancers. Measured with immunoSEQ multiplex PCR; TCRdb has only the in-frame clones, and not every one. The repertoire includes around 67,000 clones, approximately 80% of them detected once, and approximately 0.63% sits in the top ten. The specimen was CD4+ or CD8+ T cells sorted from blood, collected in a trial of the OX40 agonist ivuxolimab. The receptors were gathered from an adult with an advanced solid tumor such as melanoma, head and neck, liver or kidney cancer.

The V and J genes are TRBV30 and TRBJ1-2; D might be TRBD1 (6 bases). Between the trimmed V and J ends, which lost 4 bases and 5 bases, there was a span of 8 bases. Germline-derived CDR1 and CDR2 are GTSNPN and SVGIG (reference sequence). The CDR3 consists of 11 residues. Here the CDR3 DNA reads TGTGCCTGGAACAGGGTATATGGCTACACCTTC. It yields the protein CAWNRVYGYTF.

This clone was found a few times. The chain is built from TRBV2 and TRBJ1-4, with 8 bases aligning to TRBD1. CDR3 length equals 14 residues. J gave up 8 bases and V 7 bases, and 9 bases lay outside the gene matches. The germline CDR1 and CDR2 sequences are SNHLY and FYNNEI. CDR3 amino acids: CASKLQGAREKLFF. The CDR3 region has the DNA TGTGCCAGCAAATTGCAGGGGGCAAGGGAAAAACTGTTTTTT.

CDR3 nucleotide sequence: TGTGCCAGCAGACCGCGGGGGGCCTCCTACGAGCAGTACTTC. Translation: CASRPRGASYEQYF. V usage is TRBV6-6 and J usage is TRBJ2-7; 8 nucleotides align to TRBD2. This CDR3 spans 14 amino acids. With V trimmed by 6 bases and J by 0 bases, 4 bases remained unmatched. The V gene's germline CDR1 is MNHNY and CDR2 SVGAGI (reference sequence).

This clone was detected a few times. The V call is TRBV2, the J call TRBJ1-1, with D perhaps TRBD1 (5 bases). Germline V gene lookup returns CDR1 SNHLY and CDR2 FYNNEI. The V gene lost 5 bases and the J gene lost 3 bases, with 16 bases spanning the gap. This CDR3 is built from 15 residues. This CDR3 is CASSYLGARDTEAFF. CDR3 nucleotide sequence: TGTGCCAGCAGTTATCTCGGGGCGAGGGACACTGAAGCTTTCTTT.

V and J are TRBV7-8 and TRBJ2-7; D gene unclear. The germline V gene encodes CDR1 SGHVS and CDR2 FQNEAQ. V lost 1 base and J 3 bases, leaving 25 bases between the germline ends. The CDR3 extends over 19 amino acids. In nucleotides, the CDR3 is TGTGCCAGCAGCTTAGAGCAAACTACTTCTTACTTGGGTTTCTACGAGCAGTACTTC. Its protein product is CASSLEQTTSYLGFYEQYF. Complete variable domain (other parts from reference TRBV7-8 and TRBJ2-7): GAGVSQSPRYKVAKRGQDVALRCDPISGHVSLFWYQQALGQGPEFLTYFQNEAQLDKSGLPSDRFFAERPEGSVSTLKIQRTQQEDSAVYLCASSLEQTTSYLGFYEQYFGPGTRLTVT.

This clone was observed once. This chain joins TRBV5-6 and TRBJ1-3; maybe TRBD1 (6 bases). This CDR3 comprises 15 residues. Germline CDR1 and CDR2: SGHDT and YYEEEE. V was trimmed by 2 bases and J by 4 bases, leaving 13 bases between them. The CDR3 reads CASSFFDRSGNTIYF. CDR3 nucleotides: TGTGCCAGCAGCTTTTTTGACAGGTCGGGAAACACCATATATTTT.

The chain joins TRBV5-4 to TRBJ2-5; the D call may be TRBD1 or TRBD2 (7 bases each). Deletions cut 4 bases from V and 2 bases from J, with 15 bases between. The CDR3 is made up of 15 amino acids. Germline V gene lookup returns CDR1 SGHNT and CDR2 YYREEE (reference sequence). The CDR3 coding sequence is TGTGCCAGCAGCCCCCAGGGGGGGCGACAAGAGACCCAGTACTTC. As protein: CASSPQGGRQETQYF.

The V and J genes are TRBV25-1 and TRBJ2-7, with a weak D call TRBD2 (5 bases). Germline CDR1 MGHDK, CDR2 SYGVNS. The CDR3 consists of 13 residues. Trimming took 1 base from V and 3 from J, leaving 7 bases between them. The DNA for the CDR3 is TGTGCCAGCAGTGAATGGACTGGCTACGAGCAGTACTTC. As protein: CASSEWTGYEQYF.

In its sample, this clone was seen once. In DNA form, the CDR3 reads TGTGCCAGCAGCTTAGGCTCCGGGGCCAACGTCCTGACTTTC. It specifies CASSLGSGANVLTF. The chain uses TRBV7-8 and TRBJ2-6; D ambiguous. V lost 1 base and J lost 4, with 5 bases in between. Per germline, CDR1 SGHVS and CDR2 FQNEAQ. This CDR3 comprises 14 residues. Full variable domain (rest looked up from reference TRBV7-8 and TRBJ2-6): GAGVSQSPRYKVAKRGQDVALRCDPISGHVSLFWYQQALGQGPEFLTYFQNEAQLDKSGLPSDRFFAERPEGSVSTLKIQRTQQEDSAVYLCASSLGSGANVLTFGAGSRLTVL.

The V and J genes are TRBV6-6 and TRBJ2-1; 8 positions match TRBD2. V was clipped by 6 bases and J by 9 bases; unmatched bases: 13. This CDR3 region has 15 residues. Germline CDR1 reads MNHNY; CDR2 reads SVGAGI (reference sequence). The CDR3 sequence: CASRSSGPGNGEQFF. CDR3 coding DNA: TGTGCCAGCAGATCTAGCGGGCCCGGGAACGGTGAGCAGTTCTTC.

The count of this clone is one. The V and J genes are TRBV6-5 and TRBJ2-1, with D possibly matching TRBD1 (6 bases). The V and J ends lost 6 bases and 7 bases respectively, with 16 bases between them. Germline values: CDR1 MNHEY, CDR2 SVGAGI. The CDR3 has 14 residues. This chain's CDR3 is CASRVTGLGNEQFF. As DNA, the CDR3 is TGTGCCAGCAGAGTTACAGGGTTGGGGAATGAGCAGTTCTTC.

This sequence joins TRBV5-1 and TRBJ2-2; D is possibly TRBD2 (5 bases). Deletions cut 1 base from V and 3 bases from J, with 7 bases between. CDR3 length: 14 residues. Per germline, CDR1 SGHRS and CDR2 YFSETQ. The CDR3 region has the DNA TGCGCCAGCAGCTTGTTCGGGGACACCGGGGAGCTGTTTTTT. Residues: CASSLFGDTGELFF.

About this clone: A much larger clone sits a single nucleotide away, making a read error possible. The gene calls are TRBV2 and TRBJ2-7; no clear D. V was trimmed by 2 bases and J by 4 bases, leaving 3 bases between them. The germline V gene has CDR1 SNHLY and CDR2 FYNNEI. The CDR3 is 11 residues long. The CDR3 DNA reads TGTGCCAGCAGTGAACAGTACGAGCAGTACTTC. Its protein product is CASSEQYEQYF.

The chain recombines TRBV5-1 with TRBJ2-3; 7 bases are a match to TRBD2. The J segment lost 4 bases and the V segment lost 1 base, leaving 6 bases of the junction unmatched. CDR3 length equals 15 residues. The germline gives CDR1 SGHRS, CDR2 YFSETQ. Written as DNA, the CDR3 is TGCGCCAGCAGCTTGCGCGGGACTACATCAGATACGCAGTATTTT. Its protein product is CASSLRGTTSDTQYF.

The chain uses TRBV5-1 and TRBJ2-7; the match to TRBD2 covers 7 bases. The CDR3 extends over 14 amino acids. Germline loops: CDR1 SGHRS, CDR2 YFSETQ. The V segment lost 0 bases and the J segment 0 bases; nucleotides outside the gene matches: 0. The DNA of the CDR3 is TGCGCCAGCAGCTTGGTAGCGGGCTCCTACGAGCAGTACTTC. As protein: CASSLVAGSYEQYF.